This T cell receptor (beta chain) originates from a study of blood T cell repertoires in COVID-19. Per the study methods: Estimation of nucleated cell counts was performed using reference gene primer amplification. This table comes from immunoSEQ multiplex PCR, and its TCRdb copy is limited to in-frame clones, with some not included. The V and J calls and the clone size are those of that table, but D and trimming were determined from the DNA. The data show about 160,000 clones, with 86% seen just once and approximately 4% held by the top ten. Unmatched junction bases numbered 4, after V lost 3 bases and J lost 6 bases. The CDR3 runs to 14 residues. Looked up from germline, CDR1 is SGHKS and CDR2 is YYEKEE (reference sequence).

The sample was peripheral blood. This chain connects TRBV5-5 to TRBJ1-5, with TRBD1 matching 9 bases. This receptor was taken from an older woman with acute or convalescent COVID-19. The CDR3 reads CASSWGTGFQPQHF. The CDR3 nucleotides are TGTGCCAGCAGCTGGGGGACAGGGTTTCAGCCCCAGCATTTT.